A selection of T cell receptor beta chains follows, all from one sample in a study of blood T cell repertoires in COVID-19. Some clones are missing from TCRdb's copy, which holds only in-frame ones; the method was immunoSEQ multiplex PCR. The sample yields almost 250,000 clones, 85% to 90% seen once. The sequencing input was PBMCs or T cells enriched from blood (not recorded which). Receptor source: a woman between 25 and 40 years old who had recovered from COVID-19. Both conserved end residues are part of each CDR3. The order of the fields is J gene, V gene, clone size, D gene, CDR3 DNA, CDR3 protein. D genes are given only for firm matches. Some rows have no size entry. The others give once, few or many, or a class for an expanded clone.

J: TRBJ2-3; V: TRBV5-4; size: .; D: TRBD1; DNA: TGTGCCAGCAGCGCCTGGGACAGGGGCGGCACAGATACGCAGTATTTT; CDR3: CASSAWDRGGTDTQYF
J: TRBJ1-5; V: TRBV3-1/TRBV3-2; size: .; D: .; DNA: TGTGCCAGCAGCCAAGTTCAGGGCAATCAGCCCCAGCATTTT; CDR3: CASSQVQGNQPQHF
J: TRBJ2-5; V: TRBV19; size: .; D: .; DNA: TGTGCCAGTAGTATGAACCGCGCCAGGGCAGCCCAAGAGACCCAGTACTTC; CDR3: CASSMNRARAAQETQYF
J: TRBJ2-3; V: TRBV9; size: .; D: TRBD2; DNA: TGTGCCAGCTGGGATAGCGGGAGTGGCGGCACAGATACGCAGTATTTT; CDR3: CASWDSGSGGTDTQYF
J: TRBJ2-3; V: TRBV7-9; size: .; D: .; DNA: TGTGCCAGCAGCCCGACAGATACGCAGTATTTT; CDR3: CASSPTDTQYF
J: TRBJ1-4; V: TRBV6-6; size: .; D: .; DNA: TGTGCCAGCAGTTACTCGAGGGGGATCAATGAAAAACTGTTTTTT; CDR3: CASSYSRGINEKLFF
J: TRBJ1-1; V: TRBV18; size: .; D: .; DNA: TGTGCCAGCTCACCTTCGGAGGGGAGAGGGTCTGAAGCTTTCTTT; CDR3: CASSPSEGRGSEAFF
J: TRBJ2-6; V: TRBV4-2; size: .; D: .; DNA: TGTGCCAGCAGCCAAGACTGGGCGACAGTGGTCCCCCTCTCTGGGGCCAACGTCCTGACTTTC; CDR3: CASSQDWATVVPLSGANVLTF
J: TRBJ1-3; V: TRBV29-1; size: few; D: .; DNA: TGCAGCGTTGAAGGTAGCCGCGCTAAGGGACTCTCTGGAAACACCATATATTTT; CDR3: CSVEGSRAKGLSGNTIYF
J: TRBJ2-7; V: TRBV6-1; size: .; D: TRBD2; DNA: TGTGCCAGCAGCGAAGCGGGAGTCCTTAGCTCCTACGAGCAGTACTTC; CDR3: CASSEAGVLSSYEQYF
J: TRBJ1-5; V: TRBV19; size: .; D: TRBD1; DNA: TGTGCCAGTCAGACTGTTTCCGGACAGGGGGAACAGCCCCAGCATTTT; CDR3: CASQTVSGQGEQPQHF
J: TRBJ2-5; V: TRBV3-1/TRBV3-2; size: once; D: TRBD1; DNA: TGTGCCAGCAGCCCACAGGGGGCGCGTCAAGAGACCCAGTACTTC; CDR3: CASSPQGARQETQYF
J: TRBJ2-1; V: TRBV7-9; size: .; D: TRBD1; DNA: TGTGCCAGCAGCTTAACCCGACAGGGGTCTAGGAATGAGCAGTTCTTC; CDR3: CASSLTRQGSRNEQFF
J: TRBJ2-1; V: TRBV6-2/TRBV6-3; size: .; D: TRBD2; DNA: TGTGCCAGCAGCTGGACTAGCGGGTACAATGAGCAGTTCTTC; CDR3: CASSWTSGYNEQFF
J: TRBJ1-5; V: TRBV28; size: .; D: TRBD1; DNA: TGTGCCAGCAGTTTATTAACAGGGGGCGGGTCGCATCAGCCCCAGCATTTT; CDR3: CASSLLTGGGSHQPQHF
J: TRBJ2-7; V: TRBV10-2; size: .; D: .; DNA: TGCGCCAGCACTCCCAACAGGGTAATCCACGAGCAGTACTTC; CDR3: CASTPNRVIHEQYF
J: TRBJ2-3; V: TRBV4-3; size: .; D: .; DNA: TGCGCCAGCAGCCGCGGACAAGTAAGCACAGATACGCAGTATTTT; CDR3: CASSRGQVSTDTQYF
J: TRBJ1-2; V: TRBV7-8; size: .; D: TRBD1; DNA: TGTGCCAGCAGCCGAGGGACAGTTGAAGGCTACACCTTC; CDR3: CASSRGTVEGYTF
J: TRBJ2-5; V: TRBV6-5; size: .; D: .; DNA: TGTGCCAGCAGTTACGGACAGAAAGGGAGCCAGTACTTC; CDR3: CASSYGQKGSQYF
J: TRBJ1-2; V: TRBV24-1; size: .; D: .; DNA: TGTGCCACCAGTGATCATCAGGCTTCCTATGGCTACACCTTC; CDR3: CATSDHQASYGYTF
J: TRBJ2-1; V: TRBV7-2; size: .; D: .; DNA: TGTGCCAGCAGCTTTCCCGGTACTGAGCAGTTCTTC; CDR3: CASSFPGTEQFF
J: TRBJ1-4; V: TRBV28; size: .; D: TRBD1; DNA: TGTGCCAGCAGTTCCCCAGGGGGCGTCTCTAATGAAAAACTGTTTTTT; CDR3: CASSSPGGVSNEKLFF
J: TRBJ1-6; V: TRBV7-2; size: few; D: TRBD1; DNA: TGTGCCAGCAGCCCCTTTCCAGGGGGCGGCTCCTATAATTCACCCCTCCACTTT; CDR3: CASSPFPGGGSYNSPLHF
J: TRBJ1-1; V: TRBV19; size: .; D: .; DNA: TGTGCCAGTAGTATAGCTTGGCAGGGGTATGTGAACACTGAAGCTTTCTTT; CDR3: CASSIAWQGYVNTEAFF
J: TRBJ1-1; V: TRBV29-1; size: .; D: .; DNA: TGCAGCGTTGATTTGGGGGGTACGAACACTGAAGCTTTCTTT; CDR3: CSVDLGGTNTEAFF
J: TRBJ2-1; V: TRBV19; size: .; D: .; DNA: TGTGCCAGTAGTATAGTTCTAGCCTCAAGGAATGAGCAGTTCTTC; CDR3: CASSIVLASRNEQFF
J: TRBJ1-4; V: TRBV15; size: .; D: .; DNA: TGTGCCACCAGCAGAGTTGGCAGATCGGGTGAAAAACTGTTTTTT; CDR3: CATSRVGRSGEKLFF
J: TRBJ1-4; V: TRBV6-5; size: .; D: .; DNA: TGTGCCAGCAGGCCCCTCGGGGGGCAGAGTGAAAAACTGTTTTTT; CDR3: CASRPLGGQSEKLFF
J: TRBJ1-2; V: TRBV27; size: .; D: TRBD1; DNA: TGTGCCAGCAGGATGGACAGGGAATATGGCTACACCTTC; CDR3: CASRMDREYGYTF